Following are 17 T cell receptor beta chains from one sample sequenced in a study of blood T cells in healthy people across ages. Together with a sample-barcoded 5' primer, a J-beta primer mix was included in a second PCR lasting about 6 to 11 cycles. TCRdb ran MiXCR on the 5' RACE reads and lists one entry per CDR3 protein. The sample records around 870,000 distinct CDR3 sequences, 29% being singletons. The sequencing sample was made of blood. These receptors came from a woman of 80 years or more in good health.

Notes on this clonotype: This clone may be a read error of a much larger clone one base away. The rearrangement joins TRBV20-1 to TRBJ2-7; 10 bases are shared with TRBD1. There are 13 residues in the CDR3. Germline V gene lookup returns CDR1 DFQATT and CDR2 SNEGSKA (reference sequence). The CDR3, as DNA: TGCAGTGCTGGGGGGACAGGGGCCTACGAGCAGGACTTC. It translates to CSAGGTGAYEQDF.

This clonotype was seen only a few times. A read error is possible here, since a much larger clone lies one base away. J is TRBJ2-1 and V is TRBV20-1, with D possibly matching TRBD2 (6 bases). Per germline, CDR1 DFQATT and CDR2 SNEGSKA (reference sequence). V lost 3 bases to trimming and J lost 4 bases, with 19 bases between them. The CDR3 is made up of 16 amino acids. The CDR3 sequence is CSARALGVGGYNEQFF. The CDR3 region has the DNA TGCAGTGCTAGGGCCCTGGGAGTGGGGGGATACAATGAGCAGTTCTTC.

This clonotype came up a few times. The rearrangement joins TRBV14 to TRBJ1-2, with TRBD1 matching 8 bases. J lost 7 bases, V lost 1 base, and 8 bases had no gene match. The CDR3 contains 15 residues. Germline CDR1 SGHDN, CDR2 FVKESK. The CDR3 bases are TGTGCCAGCAGCCAAGTACAGGGGGATGTCGGTGGCTACACCTTC. Its translation is CASSQVQGDVGGYTF. The full variable domain, completed using reference TRBV14 and TRBJ1-2, is EAGVTQFPSHSVIEKGQTVTLRCDPISGHDNLYWYRRVMGKEIKFLLHFVKESKQDESGMPNNRFLAERTGGTYSTLKVQPAELEDSGVYFCASSQVQGDVGGYTFGSGTRLTVV.

The table lists this clonotype with many counts. The chain links TRBV6-6 to TRBJ2-7, with D possibly TRBD1 on 5 matching bases. Per germline, CDR1 MNHNY and CDR2 SVGAGI (reference sequence). The V end was cut by 2 bases, the J end by 0 bases, with 8 bases between. This CDR3 contains 14 residues. This chain's CDR3 is CASSYDQGSYEQYF. The DNA for the CDR3 is TGTGCCAGCAGTTACGACCAGGGCTCCTACGAGCAGTACTTC.

In this sample, this clonotype turned up many times. The rearrangement uses TRBV27 and TRBJ1-2, with D unclear. Deletions cut 5 bases from V and 7 bases from J, with 14 bases between. The CDR3 runs 13 residues. CDR1 is MNHEY and CDR2 is SMNVEV in the germline V gene (reference sequence). CDR3: CASSLRGSGGYTF. CDR3 DNA: TGTGCCAGCAGTCTGCGTGGTTCGGGTGGCTACACCTTC.

This clonotype was detected ten times or more. This chain connects TRBV6-2 or TRBV6-3 to TRBJ2-7; 8 bases are shared with TRBD2. The CDR3 length is 15 residues. The germline gives CDR1 MNHEY, CDR2 SVGEGT. The ends lost 6 bases at V and 0 bases at J; junction bases unmatched: 7. CDR3 protein: CASRTLADSSYEQYF. The DNA for the CDR3 is TGTGCCAGCAGGACACTAGCGGATAGCTCCTACGAGCAGTACTTC.

This clonotype was counted at least ten times. The chain has TRBV20-1 and TRBJ2-3; 13 nucleotides align to TRBD2. V lost 6 bases, J lost 1 base, and 4 bases stayed unmatched. CDR1 is DFQATT, CDR2 SNEGSKA, per germline (reference sequence). The CDR3 loop spans 15 amino acids. CDR3: CSADGTSGGTDTQYF. As DNA, the CDR3 is TGCAGTGCCGACGGGACTAGCGGGGGCACAGATACGCAGTATTTT.

In DNA, the CDR3 is TGTGCCATCAGCACTAACGGCGGCTCCTACGAGCAGTACTTC. Its protein product is CAISTNGGSYEQYF. The chain links TRBV10-3 to TRBJ2-7; D not certain. V lost 6 bases and J lost 0, with 12 bases in between. The V gene's germline CDR1 is ENHRY and CDR2 SYGVKD. The CDR3 covers 14 residues.

About this clonotype itself: The germline gene is not matched at one end of the junction; a read error may be the cause. The chain combines TRBV6-1 with TRBJ1-4, with D possibly TRBD1 on 5 matching bases. Germline V CDR1 and CDR2: MNHNS, SASEGT. The CDR3 contains 14 residues. Here the CDR3 reads CASSERGFNEKRFF. The CDR3 nucleotides are TGTGCCAGCAGCGAACGGGGGTTTAATGAAAAACGGTTTTTT.

This clonotype was seen more than once but under ten times. The genes are TRBV30 and TRBJ1-2; D uncertain. V lost 4 bases, J lost 6 bases, and 9 bases lay in between. The length of the CDR3 is 11 residues. CDR1 and CDR2 (germline): GTSNPN, SVGIG (reference sequence). CDR3 nucleotide sequence: TGTGCCTGGAAGACTGCCCATGGCTACACCTTC. Translation: CAWKTAHGYTF.

This clonotype was observed many times. The rearrangement uses TRBV3-1 and TRBJ2-1, with D perhaps matching TRBD1 (5 bases). Germline values: CDR1 LGHDT, CDR2 YNNKEL (reference sequence). The germline V and J ends were trimmed by 4 bases and 3 bases, with 13 bases remaining between them. The CDR3 consists of 15 residues. The CDR3 is CASSLTSDSYNEQFF. The CDR3, as DNA: TGTGCCAGCAGCCTCACCTCTGACAGCTACAATGAGCAGTTCTTC.

Details on this clonotype: A much larger clone differs from this one at a single base, so this may be a read error. The V call is TRBV7-2, the J call TRBJ1-1; 7 nucleotides agree with TRBD1. This CDR3 is 15 amino acids long. Germline V gene data show CDR1 as SGHTA and CDR2 as FQGNSA. This chain's CDR3 is CANSSQGGSPTEAFF. CDR3 nucleotides: TGTGCCAACAGCAGCCAGGGGGGTAGCCCCACTGAAGCTTTCTTT.

The table lists this clonotype with many counts. This chain links TRBV20-1 with TRBJ1-5, with D possibly being TRBD1 (6 bases). Germline V gene sequence: CDR1 DFQATT, CDR2 SNEGSKA (reference sequence). V lost 0 bases to trimming and J lost 3 bases, with 15 bases between them. The CDR3 has 16 amino acids. In DNA, the CDR3 is TGCAGTGCTAGAGATTTGGCACAGGGTAACAATCAGCCCCAGCATTTT. Translating it yields CSARDLAQGNNQPQHF.

This clonotype showed up many times. V and J are TRBV9 and TRBJ2-7; 7 nucleotides align to TRBD1. V lost 0 bases, J lost 3 bases, and 9 bases stayed unmatched. The germline V gene has CDR1 SGDLS and CDR2 YYNGEE. There are 16 residues in the CDR3. The CDR3 spells CASSVAVETGNYEQYF. As DNA, the CDR3 is TGTGCCAGCAGCGTAGCAGTAGAGACAGGGAACTACGAGCAGTACTTC.

A few counts support this clonotype. The J gene is TRBJ1-2, the V gene TRBV21-1; the table names TRBD1, a call not compared with the DNA. TRBV21-1 is noted as a pseudogene. This CDR3 comprises 16 residues. CDR3: CASSKAGAGGKNGYTF. Written as DNA, the CDR3 is TGTGCCAGCAGCAAAGCGGGGGCTGGGGGAAAAAATGGCTACACCTTC.

The chain employs TRBV7-9 and TRBJ2-7; the D call may be TRBD1 or TRBD2 (6 bases each). CDR3 length: 15 amino acids. The germline V and J ends were trimmed by 5 bases and 5 bases, with 19 bases remaining between them. The germline V gene has CDR1 SEHNR and CDR2 FQNEAQ (reference sequence). CDR3 sequence reads: CASSRGGNLLDEQYF. CDR3 nucleotide sequence: TGTGCCAGCAGCCGAGGGGGGAATTTACTAGACGAGCAGTACTTC.

This clonotype showed up many times. The chain uses TRBV9 and TRBJ2-5, with 9 bases matching TRBD2. The CDR3 is 17 residues long. In germline, CDR1 is SGDLS, CDR2 YYNGEE. The V gene end was trimmed by 0 bases and the J gene end by 1 base; junction bases not matched to a gene: 7. The CDR3, as DNA: TGTGCCAGCAGCGTAGGTTCGAGCGGGGGGTTCCAAGAGACCCAGTACTTC. It translates to CASSVGSSGGFQETQYF.